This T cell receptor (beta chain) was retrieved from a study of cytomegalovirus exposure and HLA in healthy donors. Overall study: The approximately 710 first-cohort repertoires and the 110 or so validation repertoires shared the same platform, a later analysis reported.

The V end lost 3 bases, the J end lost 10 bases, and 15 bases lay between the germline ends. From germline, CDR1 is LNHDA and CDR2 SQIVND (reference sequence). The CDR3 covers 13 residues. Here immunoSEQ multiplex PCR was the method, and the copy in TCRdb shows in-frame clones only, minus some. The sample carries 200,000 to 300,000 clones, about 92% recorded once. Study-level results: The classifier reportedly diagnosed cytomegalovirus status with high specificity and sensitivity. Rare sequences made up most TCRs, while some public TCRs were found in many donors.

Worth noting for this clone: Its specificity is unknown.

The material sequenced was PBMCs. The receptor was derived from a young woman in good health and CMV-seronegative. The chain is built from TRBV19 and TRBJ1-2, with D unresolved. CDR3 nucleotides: TGTGCCAGTAGTATGGTCGGACCTAGAATCTACACCTTC. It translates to CASSMVGPRIYTF.